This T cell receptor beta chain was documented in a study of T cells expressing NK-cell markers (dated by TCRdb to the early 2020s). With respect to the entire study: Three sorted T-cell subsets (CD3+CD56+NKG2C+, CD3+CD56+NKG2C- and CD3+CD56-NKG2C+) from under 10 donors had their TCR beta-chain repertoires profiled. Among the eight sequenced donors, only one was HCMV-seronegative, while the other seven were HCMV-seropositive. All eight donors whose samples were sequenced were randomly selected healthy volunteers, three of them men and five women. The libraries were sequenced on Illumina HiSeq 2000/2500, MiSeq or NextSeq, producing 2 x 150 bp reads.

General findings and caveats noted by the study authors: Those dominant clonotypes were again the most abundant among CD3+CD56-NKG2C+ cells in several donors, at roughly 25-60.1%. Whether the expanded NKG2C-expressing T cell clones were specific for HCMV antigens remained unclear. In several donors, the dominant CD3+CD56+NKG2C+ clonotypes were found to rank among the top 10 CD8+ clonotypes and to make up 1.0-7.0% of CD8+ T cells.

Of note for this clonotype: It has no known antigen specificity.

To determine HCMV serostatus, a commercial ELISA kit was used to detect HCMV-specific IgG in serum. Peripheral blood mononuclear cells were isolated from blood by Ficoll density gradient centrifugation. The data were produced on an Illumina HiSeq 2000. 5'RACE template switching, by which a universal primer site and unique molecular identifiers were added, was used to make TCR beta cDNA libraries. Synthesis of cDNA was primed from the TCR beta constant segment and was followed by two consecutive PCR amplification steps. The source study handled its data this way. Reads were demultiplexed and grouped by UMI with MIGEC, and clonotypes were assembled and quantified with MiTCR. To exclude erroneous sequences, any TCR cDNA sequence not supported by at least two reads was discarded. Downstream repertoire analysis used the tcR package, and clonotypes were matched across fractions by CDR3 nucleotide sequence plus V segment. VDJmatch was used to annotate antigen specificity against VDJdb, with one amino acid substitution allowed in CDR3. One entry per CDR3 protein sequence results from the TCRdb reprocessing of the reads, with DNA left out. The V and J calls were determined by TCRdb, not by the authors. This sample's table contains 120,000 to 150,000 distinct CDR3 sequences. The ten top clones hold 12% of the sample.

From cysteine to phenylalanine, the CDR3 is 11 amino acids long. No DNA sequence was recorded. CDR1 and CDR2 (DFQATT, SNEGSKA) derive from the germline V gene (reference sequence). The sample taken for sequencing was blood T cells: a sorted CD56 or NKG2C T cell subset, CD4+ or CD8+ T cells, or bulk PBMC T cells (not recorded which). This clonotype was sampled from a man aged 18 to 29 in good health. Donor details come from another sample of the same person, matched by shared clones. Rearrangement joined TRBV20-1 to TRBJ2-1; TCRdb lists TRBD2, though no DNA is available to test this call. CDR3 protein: CSAWGANEQFF.